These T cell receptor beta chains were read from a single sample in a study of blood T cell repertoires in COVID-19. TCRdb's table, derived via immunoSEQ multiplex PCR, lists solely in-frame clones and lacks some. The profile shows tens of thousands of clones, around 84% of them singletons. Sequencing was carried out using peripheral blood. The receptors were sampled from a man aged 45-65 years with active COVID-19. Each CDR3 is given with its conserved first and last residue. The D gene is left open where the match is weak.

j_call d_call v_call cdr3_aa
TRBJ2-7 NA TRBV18 CASSQMTGGKSYEQYF
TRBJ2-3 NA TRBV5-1 CASSLVGGVTDTQYF
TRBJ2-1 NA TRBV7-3 CASSFGRDPVNEQFF
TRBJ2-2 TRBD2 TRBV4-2 CASSPSGGGNTGELFF
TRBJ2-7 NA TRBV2 CASLYPGHYEQYF
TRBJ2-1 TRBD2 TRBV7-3 CASSAGGLAGDEQFF
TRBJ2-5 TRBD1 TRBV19 CASSIQGATETQYF
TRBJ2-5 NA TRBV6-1 CASSEGGAGGTQYF
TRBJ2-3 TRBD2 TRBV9 CASSARLARAGGSVDTQYF
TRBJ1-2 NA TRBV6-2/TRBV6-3 CASSYSGGSLYGYTF
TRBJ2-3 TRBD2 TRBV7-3 CASGGGYHTDTQYF
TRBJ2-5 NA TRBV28 CASSLGLKTQYF
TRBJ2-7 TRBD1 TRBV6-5 CASSNAAGGHEQYF
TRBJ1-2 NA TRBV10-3 CAISESGIQRHGYTF
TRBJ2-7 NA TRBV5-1 CASRADTFYEQYF
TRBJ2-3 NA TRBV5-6 CASSTLGRDTQYF
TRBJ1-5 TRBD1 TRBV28 CASSLGQGSQPQHF
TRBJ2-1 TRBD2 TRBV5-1 CASSSSSGRENEQFF
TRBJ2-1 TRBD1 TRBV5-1 CASSRLTGGNEQFF
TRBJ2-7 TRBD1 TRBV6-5 CASSRTGSNEQYF
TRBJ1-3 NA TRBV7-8 CASSGSGDASGNTIYF
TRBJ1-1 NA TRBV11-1 CASSPYSDSYSEAFF
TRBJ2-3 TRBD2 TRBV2 CASSRLAGAGDTQYF
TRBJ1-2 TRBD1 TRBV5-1 CASSQDRGGSYGYTF
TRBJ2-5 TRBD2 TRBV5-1 CASSPGLAGRGAKETQYF
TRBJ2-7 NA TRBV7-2 CASSSYYEQYF
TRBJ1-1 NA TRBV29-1 CSASADMNTEAFF
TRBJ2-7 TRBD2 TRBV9 CASSLSPGGDEQYF
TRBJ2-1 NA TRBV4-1 CASSQDTVRDTYNEQFF
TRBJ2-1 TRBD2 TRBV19 CASSIGTSGRVHNEQFF
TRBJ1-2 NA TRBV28 CASSLARVGYTF
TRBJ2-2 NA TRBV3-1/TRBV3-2 CASSQESPGENTGELFF
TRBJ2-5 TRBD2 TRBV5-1 CASSLGVTRLAGGAQETQYF
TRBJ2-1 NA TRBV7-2 CASSLRGGAPSYNEQFF
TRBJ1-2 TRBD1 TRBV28 CASRKPTGAPRSYTF
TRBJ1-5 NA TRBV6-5 CASSARGGNQPQHF
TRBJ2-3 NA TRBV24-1 CATSDSTGKRGTDTQYF
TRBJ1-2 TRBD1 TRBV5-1 CASSLGQGGGYTF
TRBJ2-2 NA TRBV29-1 CSVAQGTHTGELFF
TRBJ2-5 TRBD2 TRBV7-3 CASSLTASGTETQYF
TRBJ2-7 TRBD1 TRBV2 CASSEEGVGGQGSYEQYF
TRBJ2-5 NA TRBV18 CASSPRVGQETQYF
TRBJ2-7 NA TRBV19 CASSGPQGPSYF
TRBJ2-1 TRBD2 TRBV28 CASSLASSKRGGYNEQFF
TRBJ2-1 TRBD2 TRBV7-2 CASSLRTSGGNEQFF
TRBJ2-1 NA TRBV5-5 CASSLDPGSAGNEQFF
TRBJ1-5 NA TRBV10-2 CASRDSPQTQHF
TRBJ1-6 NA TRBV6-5 CASTGSRDNSPLHF
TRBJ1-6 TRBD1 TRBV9 CASSPQPGQVNSPLHF
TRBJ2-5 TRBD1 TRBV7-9 CASSLASQGLGETQYF
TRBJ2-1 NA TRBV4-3 CASSQDAGSSYNEQFF
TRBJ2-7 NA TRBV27 CASSSPGLPREQYF
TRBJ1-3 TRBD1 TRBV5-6 CASSLYVVTGGRNTIYF
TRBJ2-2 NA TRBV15 CATSRNSLGATVTGELFF
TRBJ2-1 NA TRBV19 CASSMEPPSYNEQFF
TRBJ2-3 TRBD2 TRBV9 CASSPRPGRGGGPRDTDTQYF
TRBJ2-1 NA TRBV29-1 CSVEDLTSSYNEQFF